The 10 T cell receptor beta chains below were found in one sample sequenced in a study of T cell repertoires in cytomegalovirus infection. In TCRdb, the reads were re-called with MiXCR into one record per CDR3 protein. The sample comprises about 360,000 distinct CDR3 sequences, 15% to 20% of which are singletons, and around 10% rests with the top ten. Sequencing was performed on PBMCs. These TCRs come from a human donor in good health (CMV status not recorded). Some clones in this sample may be carry-over from other donors' samples.

The sample holds one count of this clonotype. V gene TRBV6-5 combines with J gene TRBJ2-7; TRBD1 is a possible D gene (8 bases). Germline values: CDR1 MNHEY, CDR2 SVGAGI. Trimming removed 8 bases at V and 5 bases at J, with 19 bases between. CDR3 size: 14 residues. CDR3 in amino acids: CASGRDRRIHEQYF. The CDR3 DNA is TGTGCCAGCGGGAGGGACAGGAGGATCCACGAGCAGTACTTC.

The chain uses TRBV7-9 and TRBJ2-1; 7 nucleotides line up with TRBD2. Germline loops: CDR1 SEHNR, CDR2 FQNEAQ (reference sequence). CDR3 length: 17 residues. J lost 7 bases, V lost 0 bases, and 12 bases had no gene match. In DNA form, the CDR3 reads TGTGCCAGCAGCTTAGCCTACGCGGCACGGGGGGAAAATGAGCAGTTCTTC. It translates to CASSLAYAARGENEQFF.

This clonotype was counted only a few times. The chain recombines TRBV20-1 with TRBJ2-5; TRBD2 aligns across 9 bases. This CDR3 is built from 13 residues. Germline trimming cut 6 bases from V and 5 bases from J; bases unmatched to any gene: 7. Germline values: CDR1 DFQATT, CDR2 SNEGSKA (reference sequence). CDR3 loop: CSANLAGRETQYF. The DNA of the CDR3 is TGCAGTGCCAACCTAGCGGGAAGGGAGACCCAGTACTTC.

This clonotype was picked up a small number of times. The V gene is TRBV12-3 or TRBV12-4, the J gene TRBJ2-1; D is possibly TRBD1 or TRBD2 (6 bases each). V was shortened by 7 bases and J by 5 bases, with 21 bases between the two germline ends. The CDR3 covers 16 residues. The CDR3 is CASTPSGDTGHNEQFF. The CDR3 DNA reads TGTGCCAGCACCCCATCGGGGGACACTGGACACAATGAGCAGTTCTTC.

This clonotype was seen repeatedly, ten times or more. The chain uses TRBV7-2 and TRBJ1-3, with D perhaps TRBD1 (5 bases). Germline-derived CDR1 and CDR2 are SGHTA and FQGNSA. The CDR3 covers 16 residues. Trimming pared 6 bases from V and 0 bases from J, leaving 15 bases between. Written as DNA, the CDR3 is TGTGCCAGCAGTTTCCACAGGATTAACTCTGGAAACACCATATATTTT. It yields the protein CASSFHRINSGNTIYF.

The chain joins TRBV24-1 to TRBJ2-5; TRBD1 aligns across 8 bases. Looked up from germline, CDR1 is KGHDR and CDR2 is SFDVKD. J lost 4 bases, V lost 2 bases, and 2 bases had no gene match. The CDR3 runs to 14 residues. In DNA form, the CDR3 reads TGTGCCACCAGTGATTCGACAGGGGCAGAGACCCAGTACTTC. Residues: CATSDSTGAETQYF.

This clonotype was counted only a few times. The chain uses TRBV7-6 and TRBJ2-7; 9 nucleotides match TRBD2. The germline V gene has CDR1 SGHVS and CDR2 FNYEAQ. This CDR3 is 16 amino acids long. The V and J ends lost 6 bases and 2 bases, in that order; junction bases with no gene match: 11. CDR3 in DNA: TGTGCCAGCAGGGTCCTCAGGAGCGGGGGGACCTACGAGCAGTACTTC. Translation: CASRVLRSGGTYEQYF.

The V gene is TRBV7-9, the J gene TRBJ2-7; D could derive from TRBD1 or TRBD2 (5 bases each). This CDR3 is 16 amino acids long. The V end lost 1 base, the J end lost 6 bases, and 19 bases lay between the germline ends. The germline CDR1 and CDR2 sequences are SEHNR and FQNEAQ (reference sequence). The CDR3 reads CASSLGQGGLGFEQYF. The DNA for the CDR3 is TGTGCCAGCAGCTTAGGTCAGGGCGGACTGGGGTTCGAGCAGTACTTC.

This clonotype was seen repeatedly, ten times or more. The chain couples TRBV12-3 or TRBV12-4 to TRBJ2-2, with unresolved D. Trimming shortened V by 2 bases and J by 5 bases, and 15 bases separated the two germline ends. The CDR3 extends over 16 amino acids. CDR3 in DNA: TGTGCCAGCAGTTTACGGCGCAGCGAGGAGACCGGGGAGCTGTTTTTT. This sequence encodes CASSLRRSEETGELFF.

V and J are TRBV6-5 and TRBJ1-1, with 11 positions matching TRBD1. J gave up 11 bases and V 5 bases, and 16 bases lay outside the gene matches. The CDR3 covers 16 residues. Germline-derived CDR1 and CDR2 are MNHEY and SVGAGI. CDR3 nucleotides: TGTGCCAGCAGTCCTACTGGGACAGGGGGTGGGGAATGGGCTTTCTTT. As protein: CASSPTGTGGGEWAFF.